A single sample is the source of the 24 T cell receptor beta chains below, sequenced in a study of T cells in localized non-small cell lung cancer. The assay was immunoSEQ multiplex PCR, and TCRdb's table has in-frame clones only and misses some. The sample carries about 74,000 clones, about 81% recorded once. The material was peripheral blood, obtained before any cancer treatment. The receptors shown here come from a female donor over 55 with stage I lung adenocarcinoma.

DNA of the CDR3: TGCGCCAGCAGCAAAGAAAGGGATGAGCAGTTCTTC. Its protein product is CASSKERDEQFF. This chain uses TRBV5-1 with TRBJ2-1, with D hard to call. Trimming stripped 4 bases from V and 8 bases from J, with 10 bases between. Germline lookup yields CDR1 SGHRS and CDR2 YFSETQ. This CDR3 contains 12 residues.

The CDR3 here is CATSRKAGQGALFF. DNA for the CDR3: TGTGCCACCAGCAGAAAAGCGGGACAGGGGGCACTGTTTTTT. The rearrangement links TRBV15 to TRBJ2-2; 12 bases map to TRBD1. The germline gives CDR1 LNHNV, CDR2 YYDKDF (reference sequence). V lost 2 bases, J lost 14 bases, and 6 bases stayed unmatched. The length of the CDR3 is 14 residues.

This chain links TRBV23-1 with TRBJ2-3, with a possible D match to TRBD1 (5 bases). TRBV23-1 is reported as an ORF; its role is uncertain. Trimming cost V 0 bases and J 1 base, with 11 bases left between them. The CDR3 extends over 16 amino acids. The CDR3: CASSQSWGRGTDTQYF. CDR3 coding DNA: TGCGCCAGCAGTCAATCGTGGGGCCGGGGCACAGATACGCAGTATTTT.

The chain couples TRBV19 to TRBJ1-5, with 7 bases fitting TRBD1. Germline trimming cut 5 bases from V and 4 bases from J; bases unmatched to any gene: 5. The CDR3 extends over 14 amino acids. Germline CDR1 LNHDA, CDR2 SQIVND (reference sequence). The CDR3 protein is CASSPLTGNQPQHF. CDR3 bases: TGTGCCAGTAGTCCTCTGACAGGGAATCAGCCCCAGCATTTT.

Points on this clone: Relative to the germline gene, one junction end is altered; a read error may explain this. The rearrangement joins TRBV6-1 to TRBJ1-1; possible D gene TRBD1, 5 bases. Germline-derived CDR1 and CDR2 are MNHNS and SASEGT. The CDR3 is made up of 15 amino acids. CDR3 region: CASNSRWGLNTEAFF. The CDR3 DNA is TGTGCGAGCAACTCCAGGTGGGGGTTAAACACTGAAGCTTTCTTT.

This clone was counted a few times. One end of the junction varies from germline; a read error may be responsible. The chain recombines TRBV2 with TRBJ1-1; D perhaps matches TRBD1 (6 bases). This CDR3 has 14 amino acids. Germline assignment: CDR1 SNHLY and CDR2 FYNNEI. Here the CDR3 reads CASREGQPNTEAFF. CDR3 DNA sequence: TGTGCCAGCAGGGAAGGACAGCCGAACACTGAAGCTTTCTTT.

The DNA for the CDR3 is TGTGCCAGCAGCTTGGTACGGGGGCTGAACACTGAAGCTTTCTTT. Encoded protein: CASSLVRGLNTEAFF. The chain employs TRBV5-5 and TRBJ1-1; possibly TRBD1 for D (6 bases). Germline values: CDR1 SGHKS, CDR2 YYEKEE (reference sequence). The V end lost 0 bases, the J end lost 0 bases, and 9 bases lay between the germline ends. This CDR3 contains 15 residues.

The chain has TRBV7-3 and TRBJ2-7; possibly TRBD1 for D (6 bases). The V and J ends lost 4 bases and 7 bases respectively, with 17 bases between them. The CDR3 covers 14 residues. Germline CDR1 and CDR2: SGHTA and FQGTGA. Here the CDR3 reads CASSWGHSSGEQYF. The CDR3 coding sequence is TGTGCCAGCAGCTGGGGACACTCCTCGGGGGAGCAGTACTTC.

The chain links TRBV6-5 to TRBJ1-2; possible D gene TRBD1, 6 bases. Germline-derived CDR1 and CDR2 are MNHEY and SVGAGI. Trimming removed 2 bases from V and 7 bases from J, with 11 bases in between. The CDR3 runs 13 residues. CDR3 protein: CASSYRGGFGYTF. CDR3 bases: TGTGCCAGCAGTTACCGGGGGGGCTTTGGCTACACCTTC.

This chain uses TRBV9 with TRBJ1-2, with D unclear. CDR3 length equals 14 residues. The V gene's germline CDR1 is SGDLS and CDR2 YYNGEE. V dropped 0 bases and J dropped 2 bases, with 8 bases sitting between them. CDR3 sequence reads: CASSVEADNYGYTF. As DNA, the CDR3 is TGTGCCAGCAGCGTAGAGGCGGACAACTATGGCTACACCTTC.

This rearrangement joins TRBV5-3 to TRBJ2-7, with TRBD2 identical over 8 bases. TRBV5-3 is classed as an ORF, of uncertain function. The V gene end was trimmed by 5 bases and the J gene end by 1 base; junction bases not matched to a gene: 8. This CDR3 is built from 15 residues. The CDR3 sequence: CARSFSTSVSYEQYF. The DNA for the CDR3 is TGTGCCAGAAGTTTCTCGACTAGCGTTTCCTACGAGCAGTACTTC.

The chain joins TRBV5-4 to TRBJ2-5, with TRBD2 identical over 10 bases. Germline lookup yields CDR1 SGHNT and CDR2 YYREEE (reference sequence). The length of the CDR3 is 16 residues. V lost 4 bases and J lost 4; bases outside the gene matches: 10. In nucleotides, the CDR3 is TGTGCCAGCAGCCGAAATCTAGCGGGAGAGGGAGAGACCCAGTACTTC. As protein: CASSRNLAGEGETQYF.

The chain has TRBV5-1 and TRBJ1-1, with TRBD1 matching 8 bases. Losses at the gene ends were 4 bases for V and 1 base for J; bases not matched to a gene: 6. The CDR3 is made up of 15 amino acids. Germline values: CDR1 SGHRS, CDR2 YFSETQ. CDR3 sequence: CASSPDRGSNTEAFF. The CDR3 DNA is TGCGCCAGCAGCCCCGACAGGGGATCGAACACTGAAGCTTTCTTT.

The CDR3 region is CASSPIDTGELFF. As DNA, the CDR3 is TGTGCCAGCAGTCCTATCGACACCGGGGAGCTGTTTTTT. The rearrangement links TRBV27 to TRBJ2-2; D remains unclear. The V end was cut by 5 bases, the J end by 3 bases, with 7 bases between. CDR1 MNHEY and CDR2 SMNVEV come from the germline V gene (reference sequence). This CDR3 spans 13 amino acids.

This clone came up a few times. The chain recombines TRBV19 with TRBJ2-4, with D tentatively TRBD1 (6 bases). The CDR3 contains 13 residues. The germline V and J ends were trimmed by 7 bases and 8 bases, with 15 bases remaining between them. Germline CDR1 reads LNHDA; CDR2 reads SQIVND (reference sequence). CDR3 nucleotide sequence: TGTGCCAGTAAGCAGAGGGGGATGGACATTCAGTACTTC. It translates to CASKQRGMDIQYF.

This clone appeared a single time. The chain is built from TRBV6-6 and TRBJ2-5, with D possibly being TRBD1 or TRBD2 (5 bases each). V shed 6 bases and J shed 3 bases, with 11 bases lying between them. CDR1 is MNHNY and CDR2 is SVGAGI in the germline V gene (reference sequence). The CDR3 consists of 13 residues. The CDR3, as DNA: TGTGCCAGCAGCCGGGACCCCGAAGAGACCCAGTACTTC. This codes for CASSRDPEETQYF.

The table lists this clone with a count of one. The rearrangement joins TRBV18 to TRBJ1-1; 10 nucleotides line up with TRBD1. From germline, CDR1 is KGHSH and CDR2 LQKENI. The CDR3 is 19 residues long. V shed 2 bases and J 5 bases; nucleotides not matched to a gene: 17. CDR3 nucleotides: TGTGCCAGCTCACCATTAATTTTAAGGTTGGGACAGGGGCATACTGAAGCTTTCTTT. Translating gives CASSPLILRLGQGHTEAFF.

This clone was seen more than once but under ten times. The chain has TRBV5-1 and TRBJ2-3; 10 bases align to TRBD2. This CDR3 comprises 14 residues. Germline V gene sequence: CDR1 SGHRS, CDR2 YFSETQ. V was pared by 5 bases and J by 4 bases, with 4 bases of the junction left unmatched. CDR3 DNA: TGCGCCAGCAGAAGCGGGGGGGCAGCAGATACGCAGTATTTT. The encoded protein is CASRSGGAADTQYF.

The CDR3 nucleotides read TGTGCCAGCAGTGAAGCGCTTGGAGTACAAGAGACCCAGTACTTC. Amino acids: CASSEALGVQETQYF. The V gene is TRBV6-1, the J gene TRBJ2-5; D remains unclear. CDR1 and CDR2 (germline): MNHNS, SASEGT. Trimming removed 0 bases from V and 2 bases from J, with 10 bases in between. This CDR3 spans 15 amino acids.

V usage is TRBV5-8 and J usage is TRBJ2-5; no clear D. Per the germline V gene, CDR1 is SGHTS and CDR2 is YDEGEE. This CDR3 is 15 amino acids long. Trimming took off 4 bases at V and 1 base at J, with 14 bases between the two ends. DNA of the CDR3: TGTGCCAGCAGCCGATATGGCACGATCCAAGAGACCCAGTACTTC. Translating gives CASSRYGTIQETQYF.

The rearrangement joins TRBV12-5 to TRBJ2-7, with 9 bases lining up with TRBD1. There are 15 residues in the CDR3. The junction had 2 bases not matched to a gene; V was cut back by 1 base and J by 1 base. Germline CDR1 is LGHNT and CDR2 is FRNRAP. CDR3 loop: CASGLAQGASYEQYF. CDR3 coding DNA: TGTGCTAGTGGTTTGGCACAGGGGGCGTCCTACGAGCAGTACTTC. Full variable domain (missing parts from reference TRBV12-5 and TRBJ2-7): DARVTQTPRHKVTEMGQEVTMRCQPILGHNTVFWYRQTMMQGLELLAYFRNRAPLDDSGMPKDRFSAEMPDATLATLKIQPSEPRDSAVYFCASGLAQGASYEQYFGPGTRLTVT.

This clone occurred a few times. V usage is TRBV7-6 and J usage is TRBJ2-7, with 9 bases identical to TRBD1. Germline CDR1 and CDR2: SGHVS and FNYEAQ. The CDR3 extends over 15 amino acids. V lost 3 bases, J lost 4 bases, and 7 bases stayed unmatched. The CDR3 here is CASSFSLDRGYEQYF. For the CDR3, the DNA is TGTGCCAGCAGCTTTTCTCTGGACAGGGGTTACGAGCAGTACTTC.

J is TRBJ1-5 and V is TRBV7-2; weak D call: TRBD1 (5 bases). The CDR3 is 13 residues long. V was trimmed by 3 bases and J by 7 bases, leaving 10 bases between them. Germline-derived CDR1 and CDR2 are SGHTA and FQGNSA. CDR3 sequence reads: CASSFERGQPQHF. CDR3 in DNA: TGTGCCAGCAGCTTTGAAAGGGGACAGCCCCAGCATTTT.

This clone was counted a few times. V gene TRBV5-6 combines with J gene TRBJ2-2, with 7 bases lining up with TRBD2. Looked up from germline, CDR1 is SGHDT and CDR2 is YYEEEE. Trimming cost V 2 bases and J 0 bases; bases outside gene matches: 10. The CDR3 is made up of 18 amino acids. The DNA of the CDR3 is TGTGCCAGCAGCTTCTCCCCCGGTCGGGGGGCGAACACCGGGGAGCTGTTTTTT. Its protein is CASSFSPGRGANTGELFF.